Detailed here is one T cell receptor (beta chain). Its antigen has not been determined. No base qualities exist here, and no much larger clone lies one base off it. In total, 630 or so healthy bone marrow donors made up the cohort. At the time of sampling, all cohort members were nominally healthy, though unrecorded immune exposures were likely present. The donor tested CMV seropositive and was one of the 289 seropositive cohort members. A peripheral blood sample was provided by each donor, and peripheral blood mononuclear cells were used for TCR beta sequencing. Genomic DNA extraction from the blood cell samples was performed with the Qiagen DNeasy Blood Extraction Kit. This entry comes from a study of cytomegalovirus exposure and HLA in healthy donors (dated by TCRdb to about 2017). General notes on the study: In an earlier analysis of under 750 of the donors, approximately 260 Gb of sequence data and 117 million unique TCR beta sequences from some 170 million T cells were reported. About 300 gigabases of sequencing data and around 90 million unique TCR sequences made up an early release that covered several hundred HLA-typed donors. The genetic ancestry cluster associated with self-reported Caucasian donors included over 65% of the approximately 430 genotyped donors. The aim of the study was to test whether cataloging public T cell receptors could identify signatures of past pathogen exposure. The study profiled the T cell repertoires of hundreds of subjects by immunosequencing and related them to cytomegalovirus serostatus. A separate validation cohort of approximately 130 different subjects was used in addition to the roughly 700-subject first cohort. To predict cytomegalovirus infection status, the study brought together high-throughput TCR immunosequencing, statistical association of individual TCRs with disease status, and machine learning. A later analysis re-examined previously published TCR beta repertoires from just over 650 donors and added high-resolution HLA genotyping to investigate patterns of TCR occurrence. Rather than drawing on any new phenotypic data, the later analysis identified candidate immune exposures from TCR beta sequences and the way those sequences occurred across donors. In an earlier analysis of roughly 540 of the donors, high-throughput TCR beta sequencing was used to judge whether each TCR beta V gene segment behaved as functional or pseudogenic. Alongside the repertoire data, information on donor age, sex, ethnicity and CMV serostatus was compiled. Genome-wide SNP genotypes for about 65% of the 666 donors were used in a later genetic analysis, which treated that subset as a discovery cohort. Every discovery cohort repertoire had been produced on one sequencing platform. HLA typing covered class I and class II loci at four-digit resolution. Typing coverage differed by locus: A, B, C, DRB1 and DQB1 were typed in roughly 620-630 donors, DQA1 in 522, DPA1 in approximately 610, and DPB1 in just under 480. Four or five DR-DQ haplotypes were treated as single units for association and clustering because of strong linkage in the cohort. Among 398 genotyped donors of the cohort, an average of approximately 240,000 unique TCR beta nucleotide sequences was sequenced per donor, of which about 18% were non-productive.

From the cysteine up to the phenylalanine, the CDR3 has a length of 17 residues. Solely the CDR3 DNA is kept, with 51 bases framed from the first base. At the junction V is shortened by 2 bases and J by 0 bases; bases outside the gene matches: 7. Based on the germline V gene (reference sequence), the CDR1 and CDR2 sequences are SEHNR and FQNEAQ. The receptor library was made with the immunoSEQ multiplex PCR assay. A mixture of 60 forward primers for TCR Vbeta segments and 13 reverse primers for TCR Jbeta segments was used in the multiplex PCR. A multiplex PCR assay on genomic DNA amplified the CDR3 region of rearranged TCR beta genes. Amplified TCR beta libraries were sequenced as 87-base-pair reads on the Illumina HiSeq System. As for how the authors treated the data: Across the roughly 640 repertoires, a later analysis counted 80 million or so unique TCR beta chains, roughly 11 million of which were shared by at least two donors. A nearest-neighbor algorithm error-corrected the raw reads and collapsed the reads into unique sequences, merging closely related sequences to remove PCR and sequencing errors. V, D and J gene segments were assigned by aligning CDR3 sequences to IMGT reference sequences. For a sequence to be retained, a match of at least six nucleotides to both a V gene segment and a J gene segment was required. Rearrangements were called productive when the CDR3 lacked stop codons and stayed in frame with V and J; all others were non-productive. Following IMGT convention, CDR3 was defined as the stretch from the second conserved V-encoded cysteine up to the conserved J-encoded phenylalanine. Sequences without an unambiguous match to a single V gene segment were excluded from the earlier analysis of approximately 560 of the donors. In an earlier analysis of roughly 500 of the donors, V segments were called functional above 56.7% productive rearrangements and were called segregating when the between-donor standard deviation exceeded 5%. To diagnose cytomegalovirus status from the catalog of TCR beta chain sequences, a statistical classification framework was built. A later analysis assigned V and J genes by comparing TCR nucleotide sequences with IMGT/GENE-DB human TR gene sequences. In a later analysis, CDR3 sequences and most-parsimonious VDJ recombination scenarios were assigned using the TCRdist pipeline. In a later analysis, each TCR beta chain was defined by its CDR3 amino acid sequence together with its V-gene family, and reads without a unique V-gene family were excluded. In a later analysis, around 650 highly shared, low-generation-probability nucleotide sequences were removed to address suspected cross-contamination and a sequencing artifact. In a later analysis, a clonal expansion index was calculated for each public chain from normalized within-repertoire ranks of inferred template counts. A later analysis computed generation probabilities with a VDJ recombination model fitted to out-of-frame rearrangements, and checked the results against IGoR. A later analysis scored TCR-TCR, TCR-HLA and TCR-CMV co-occurrence with hypergeometric tests, applying a repertoire-size bias correction to TCR pairs. False discovery rates were estimated in a later analysis by permuting HLA or CMV assignments 20 times. In a later analysis, co-occurring TCRs were grouped using DBSCAN, and TCRdist sequence similarity was added for clustering within HLA-allele-positive subsets. Repertoires with fewer than 30,000 or more than 120,000 public chains, plus five repertoires with anomalous nucleotide sharing, were excluded from co-occurrence clustering. Held by TCRdb, this immuneACCESS table contains in-frame sequences only and omits some clones. Under half of the omission traces to an unresolved V gene where checked; the cause of the rest is unknown. The V and J calls and clone size are taken from that table; D and trimming were inferred from the DNA. This sample lists under 200,000 clones; about 76% were detected once. The ten largest clonotypes hold roughly 7.5% of the sample.

Here is what the overall study found, with its caveats: The classifier was reported to diagnose cytomegalovirus status with high specificity and sensitivity in both the original cohort and the validation cohort. A total of 150 to 200 TCR beta chains were listed by the study as associated with cytomegalovirus. Assigning TCR associations to individual alleles was difficult when HLA alleles, especially DR and DQ, strongly co-occurred. Because counts were too low, approximately 18 rarely observed V segments, including chromosome 9 orphons, were excluded from the earlier analysis of 587 of the donors. The cohort was sequenced for TCR beta chains only, and without alpha or paired-chain data the features that could be detected were limited. The authors suggested that the approach could potentially be generalized to other disease states and immunological phenotypes. According to a later genetic analysis, donors in an Asian-associated ancestry cluster had fewer N-insertions in productive TCRs than the approximately 700-donor mean. CMV serostatus was the only immune exposure information available for the cohort. The 87-base-pair reads could not distinguish some IMGT-functional V segments, including TRBV6-2 and TRBV6-3, so those segments were excluded. A later analysis associated around 16,000 TCR beta sequences with specific HLA alleles at a false discovery rate of 0.05. In a later analysis, TCR association rates were found to vary across HLA loci, with the most associated TCRs seen for DRB1 alleles and the fewest for HLA-C alleles. In a later genetic analysis, a missense DCLRE1C variant was associated with V-gene and J-gene trimming of TCR beta chains, and the association was replicated in an independent cohort. The presence/absence analyses assumed that sequencing depth was roughly uniform across donors, and that assumption may not be true. Several of the top co-occurrence clusters appeared to be linked to parvovirus B19, influenza, CMV and Epstein-Barr virus, according to a later analysis. A cluster of highly shared sequence variants was judged likely to be a technical artifact of the sequencing pipeline. In an earlier analysis of about 600 of the donors, most TCR beta V segments appeared in productive rearrangements about 87% or about 30% of the time, broadly matching IMGT annotations. Most TCR sequences were seen in very few donors, while some public TCRs were found in many individuals. Most CMV-associated TCR beta chains appeared to be HLA-restricted in a later analysis, and the HLA associations seemed to be driven largely by CMV exposure. In a later analysis, HLA-associated TCR beta chains showed more clonal expansion and lower generation probabilities than non-associated chains that were equally common. Three of the identified cytomegalovirus-associated TCR beta chains were confirmed in vitro to be specific for cytomegalovirus antigens. A further reported finding was that TCR beta sequences accurately predicted the HLA-A and HLA-B alleles for most subjects in the first cohort. Because HLA typing was missing for some donors at each locus, association tests included only the typed subset. Linkage disequilibrium might explain the correlated functional status among segregating V segments, but an unknown experimental factor could not be ruled out.

The specimen was PBMCs. The chain links TRBV7-9 with TRBJ1-2, with 9 bases matching TRBD1. This TCR came from a male donor in good health and CMV-seropositive. The sequenced DNA: TGTGCCAGCAGCTTAAGCGGGACAGGGATCACTAACTATGGCTACACCTTC. Protein translation: CASSLSGTGITNYGYTF.